Sequencing of this TCR beta chain was carried out in a study of blood T cell repertoires in COVID-19. Using immunoSEQ multiplex PCR, the repertoire was profiled, and TCRdb retains in-frame clones only, with some absent. The profile covers hundreds of thousands of clones, with roughly nine tenths appearing a single time and around 1% taken by the ten largest. The V gene lost 5 bases and the J gene lost 6 bases, with 12 bases spanning the gap. From germline, CDR1 is SGHTS and CDR2 YDEGEE. The CDR3 is 14 amino acids. This clone was seen just once. The specimen was PBMCs or T cells enriched from blood (not recorded which). The genes are TRBV5-8 and TRBJ1-6; a weak D match, TRBD1 (5 bases). This sequence was found in a man younger than 35 who had recovered from COVID-19. CDR3 in DNA: TGTGCCAGCAGTACCGGGACTCCTAATTCACCCCTCCACTTT. It specifies CASSTGTPNSPLHF.